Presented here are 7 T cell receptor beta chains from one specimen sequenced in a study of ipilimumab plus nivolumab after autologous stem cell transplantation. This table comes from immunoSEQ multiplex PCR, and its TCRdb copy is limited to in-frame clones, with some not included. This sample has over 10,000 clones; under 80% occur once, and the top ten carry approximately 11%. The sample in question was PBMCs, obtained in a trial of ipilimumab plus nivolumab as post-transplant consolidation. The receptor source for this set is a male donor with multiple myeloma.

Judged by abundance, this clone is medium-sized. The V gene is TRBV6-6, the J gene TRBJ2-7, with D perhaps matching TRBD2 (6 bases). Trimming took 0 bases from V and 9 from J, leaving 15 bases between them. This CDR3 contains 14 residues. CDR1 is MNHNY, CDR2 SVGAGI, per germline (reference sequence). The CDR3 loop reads CASSYSGSYGGQYF. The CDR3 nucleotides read TGTGCCAGCAGTTACTCTGGATCATACGGGGGGCAGTACTTC.

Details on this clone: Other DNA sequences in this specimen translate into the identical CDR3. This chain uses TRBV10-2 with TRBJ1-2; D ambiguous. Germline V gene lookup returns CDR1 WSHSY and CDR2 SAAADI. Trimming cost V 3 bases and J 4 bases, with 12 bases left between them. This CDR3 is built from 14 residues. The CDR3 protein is CASSESAEGYGYTF. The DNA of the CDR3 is TGCGCCAGCAGTGAATCCGCCGAAGGCTATGGCTACACCTTC.

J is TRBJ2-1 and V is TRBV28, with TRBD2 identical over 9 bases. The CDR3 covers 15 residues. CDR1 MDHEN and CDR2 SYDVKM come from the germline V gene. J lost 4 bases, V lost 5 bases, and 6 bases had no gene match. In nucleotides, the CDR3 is TGTGCCAGCAGTCGGAGCGGGGGGAATTACAATGAGCAGTTCTTC. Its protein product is CASSRSGGNYNEQFF.

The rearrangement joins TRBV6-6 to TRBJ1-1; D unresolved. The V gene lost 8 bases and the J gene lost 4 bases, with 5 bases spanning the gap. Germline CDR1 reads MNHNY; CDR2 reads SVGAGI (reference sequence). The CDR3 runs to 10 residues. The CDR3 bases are TGTGCCAGCCGCGCCACTGAAGCTTTCTTT. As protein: CASRATEAFF.

This CDR3 is CASRLSSGANVLTF. DNA of the CDR3: TGTGCCAGCCGGCTGAGCTCTGGGGCCAACGTCCTGACTTTC. The genes are TRBV7-2 and TRBJ2-6; no definite D call. The germline gives CDR1 SGHTA, CDR2 FQGNSA. The V end lost 8 bases, the J end lost 0 bases, and 8 bases lay between the germline ends. This CDR3 spans 14 amino acids.

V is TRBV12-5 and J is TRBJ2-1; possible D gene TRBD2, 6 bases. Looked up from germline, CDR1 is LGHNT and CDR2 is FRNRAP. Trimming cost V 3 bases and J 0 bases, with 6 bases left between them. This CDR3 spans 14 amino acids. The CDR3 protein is CASGLAGSYNEQFF. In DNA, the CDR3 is TGTGCTAGTGGTTTAGCGGGCTCCTACAATGAGCAGTTCTTC.

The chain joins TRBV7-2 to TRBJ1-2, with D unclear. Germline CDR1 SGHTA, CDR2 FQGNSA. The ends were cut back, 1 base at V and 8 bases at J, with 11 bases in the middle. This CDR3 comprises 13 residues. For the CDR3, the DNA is TGTGCCAGCAGCTTAGAGGGCAGGACGGGCTACACCTTC. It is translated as CASSLEGRTGYTF.